This T cell receptor beta chain was recovered during a study of shared clonotypes between healthy human individuals. V gave up 0 bases and J gave up 0 bases, with 8 bases separating them. This CDR3 has 16 amino acids. CDR1 is MNHNY and CDR2 is SVGAGI in the germline V gene (reference sequence). Naive CD8 cells comprised CD45RO-negative, CCR7-positively selected cells, excluding terminally differentiated effector memory CD45RA+ cells. This clone was counted once. Measured with immunoSEQ multiplex PCR; TCRdb has only the in-frame clones, and not every one. The repertoire has a few million clones, 80% to 95% of them found once; the top ten carry about 1.7%.

The origin of this receptor is a man aged 18-30 years in good health. Some clones in this sample may be carry-over from other donors' samples. The genes are TRBV6-6 and TRBJ2-2; D not resolved. Sample: naive CD8+ T cells from PBMCs. Here the CDR3 DNA reads TGTGCCAGCAGTTACTCCTGGCAGTCGAACACCGGGGAGCTGTTTTTT. The encoded protein is CASSYSWQSNTGELFF.